What follows are 10 T cell receptor beta chains derived from one specimen sequenced in a study of T cells in localized non-small cell lung cancer (dated by TCRdb to the early 2020s). The library was built by means of the immunoSEQ multiplex PCR assay. TCRdb holds this immuneACCESS table with in-frame rearrangements only. Some clones are missing; in checked studies, unresolved V genes explain under half, and the rest has no known cause. In this sample the table shows tens of thousands of clones, approximately 72% of which occur a single time. The top ten clones comprise roughly two fifths of the sample. The source was peripheral blood, collected before any cancer treatment. The source is a male donor aged 60 or over with stage II squamous cell lung carcinoma.

The rearrangement joins TRBV5-4 to TRBJ2-7, with D tentatively TRBD2 (5 bases). Germline assignment: CDR1 SGHNT and CDR2 YYREEE (reference sequence). The CDR3 loop spans 12 amino acids. V was clipped by 2 bases and J by 8 bases, with 11 bases between them. In DNA form, the CDR3 reads TGTGCCAGCAGCTTAGAGAGGGCGAAGCAGTACTTC. This gives the protein CASSLERAKQYF.

This clone was detected once. The CDR3 here is CASSFAAGANVLTF. CDR3 coding DNA: TGTGCCAGCAGTTTCGCGGCTGGGGCCAACGTCCTGACTTTC. The rearrangement joins TRBV27 to TRBJ2-6; no clear D. V dropped 3 bases and J dropped 2 bases, with 5 bases sitting between them. The CDR3 totals 14 residues. The germline gives CDR1 MNHEY, CDR2 SMNVEV (reference sequence).

The chain employs TRBV28 and TRBJ1-2, with D perhaps TRBD1 (5 bases). The germline gives CDR1 MDHEN, CDR2 SYDVKM. This CDR3 is built from 14 residues. Trimming pared 7 bases from V and 3 bases from J, leaving 15 bases between. The CDR3 DNA reads as TGTGCCAGCAACCGGCAGGGAGAGGACTATGGCTACACCTTC. Its translation: CASNRQGEDYGYTF.

V and J are TRBV6-5 and TRBJ2-5, with D maybe TRBD2 (6 bases). Germline lookup yields CDR1 MNHEY and CDR2 SVGAGI. Between the trimmed V and J ends, which lost 0 bases and 4 bases, there was a span of 9 bases. CDR3 size: 14 residues. CDR3 sequence reads: CASSYSWRGETQYF. The CDR3 DNA sequence: TGTGCCAGCAGTTACTCATGGAGGGGAGAGACCCAGTACTTC.

V usage is TRBV4-2 and J usage is TRBJ2-5, with D unresolved. The ends were cut back, 0 bases at V and 3 bases at J, with 11 bases in the middle. The germline V gene encodes CDR1 LGHNA and CDR2 YNFKEQ. This CDR3 region has 15 residues. CDR3: CASSQDRQPEETQYF. The CDR3 region has the DNA TGTGCCAGCAGCCAAGATCGCCAGCCCGAAGAGACCCAGTACTTC.

This clone was detected a few times. The chain links TRBV15 to TRBJ2-2; D unresolved. Trimming took 0 bases from V and 6 from J, leaving 8 bases between them. Germline lookup yields CDR1 LNHNV and CDR2 YYDKDF (reference sequence). The CDR3 is 14 residues long. The CDR3 DNA reads TGTGCCACCAGCAGAGATCTGAGCCCCGGGGAGCTGTTTTTT. Translated, it gives CATSRDLSPGELFF. Full variable domain (missing parts from reference TRBV15 and TRBJ2-2): DAMVIQNPRYQVTQFGKPVTLSCSQTLNHNVMYWYQQKSSQAPKLLFHYYDKDFNNEADTPDNFQSRRPNTSFCFLDIRSPGLGDTAMYLCATSRDLSPGELFFGEGSRLTVL.

The rearrangement joins TRBV7-9 to TRBJ1-3, with D perhaps matching TRBD1 (5 bases). Trimming stripped 5 bases from V and 0 bases from J, with 14 bases between. CDR1 and CDR2 from the germline V gene are SEHNR and FQNEAQ (reference sequence). The CDR3 is made up of 16 amino acids. CDR3 coding DNA: TGTGCCAGCAGCACCAACCAGGGTAGCTCTGGAAACACCATATATTTT. This codes for CASSTNQGSSGNTIYF.

This clone was detected only a few times. The chain uses TRBV5-1 and TRBJ2-5; D might be TRBD1 (5 bases). CDR3 length: 15 residues. CDR1 is SGHRS and CDR2 is YFSETQ in the germline V gene. V gave up 1 base and J gave up 2 bases, with 12 bases separating them. This CDR3 is CASSLIPRQQETQYF. The CDR3 DNA reads TGCGCCAGCAGCTTGATTCCCCGACAGCAAGAGACCCAGTACTTC.

The chain combines TRBV27 with TRBJ2-1, with 9 bases fitting TRBD1. This CDR3 comprises 15 residues. Unmatched junction bases numbered 9, after V lost 6 bases and J lost 6 bases. Germline CDR1 MNHEY, CDR2 SMNVEV (reference sequence). CDR3 residues: CASSLRDRVGNEQFF. The CDR3 bases are TGTGCCAGCAGCCTCCGGGACAGGGTTGGCAATGAGCAGTTCTTC.

This sequence joins TRBV7-9 and TRBJ2-7, with TRBD1 matching 9 bases. Germline assignment: CDR1 SEHNR and CDR2 FQNEAQ (reference sequence). The CDR3 covers 15 residues. With 6 bases clipped from V and 0 bases from J, the junction kept 6 bases outside the gene matches. CDR3 loop: CASRTGTGSSYEQYF. CDR3 bases: TGTGCCAGCAGAACCGGGACAGGGAGCTCCTACGAGCAGTACTTC.